This T cell receptor beta chain originates from a study of T-cell memory formation after mild COVID-19. Study as a whole: For the most part, TCR clusters were specific to one donor. Study-level results: Mainly in CM and EM were contracting CD4+ clones; CD8+ were in EMRA. The study found balanced CD4/CD8 in clones contracting day 15 to 85 and a CD4+ lean in later expanders.

Concerning this clonotype: Its matching antigen is unknown.

In TCRdb, the 5' RACE reads were re-called with MiXCR into one record per CDR3 protein. The repertoire has roughly 580,000 distinct CDR3 sequences, about 20% of them found once; the top ten carry more than 10%. From germline, CDR1 is MNHEY and CDR2 SVGAGI. V was shortened by 6 bases and J by 5 bases, with 13 bases between the two germline ends. The CDR3 spans 13 residues. The source of this sequence is an adult woman who had mild COVID-19 (a few samples of this study predate the infection). Cell type and time point are not known. The V and J genes are TRBV6-5 and TRBJ1-2; D remains ambiguous. The specimen sequenced was PBMCs or a T cell subset sorted from them (not recorded which). The CDR3 DNA sequence: TGTGCCAGCAGCCCCCTCGGACGTTATGGCTACACCTTC. Translation: CASSPLGRYGYTF.